This T cell receptor (beta chain) was sequenced in a study of blood T cell repertoires in COVID-19 (dated by TCRdb to 2018 to 2021). As for the study more broadly: The collaborator samples originated in the United States, Italy and Spain and spanned the acute and convalescent phases of COVID-19. The prospective study material was composed of cDNA or gDNA derived from T cells, B-cell-depleted T cells, or PBMCs. The dataset comprised deeply sampled blood TCRbeta repertoires from subjects exposed to, actively infected with, or recovered from COVID-19. A freely available public database, intended as a resource for researchers studying the immune response to SARS-CoV-2, is where the repertoires were released. The samples were drawn from two sources: the first 160 participants of the ongoing ImmuneRACE study, and 1,254 subjects contributed by 6 global collaborators. Nearly every sample came with metadata listing a de-identified subject ID, COVID-19 status, age in years and sex. Where available, HLA class I and class II types were obtained from metadata supplied by the sample provider rather than from assay-based typing.

What the authors observed across the whole study: The quantity of clinical and demographic metadata differed by source and by participant and was supplied without curation.

With regard to this clone: No antigen is known for it. Base qualities are not recorded, but no much larger clone differs from it by a single base.

V is trimmed back by 4 bases and J by 2 bases, and the junction contains 6 bases that no gene match accounts for. The germline V gene yields SGHRS for CDR1 and YFSETQ for CDR2. The CDR3 runs 14 residues from the cysteine to the phenylalanine. The sequence is cut down to CDR3 DNA, 42 bases in frame from base 1. Each collaborating institution followed its own protocols to collect whole blood in K2EDTA tubes. Collaborator samples were shipped for TCRbeta analysis as frozen whole blood, isolated PBMCs, or DNA extracted from either sample type. TCRbeta CDR3 regions were amplified from genomic DNA by means of the immunoSEQ Assay, a bias-controlled multiplex PCR. Under the source paper's analysis protocol: The number of nucleated cells in each sample was estimated by amplification of reference gene primers within the assay. To quantify the absolute abundance of each unique TCRbeta CDR3 rearrangement, sequence reads were collapsed and filtered. For each sample, productive Simpson clonality was calculated as the square root of Simpson's diversity index across productive rearrangements. TCRdb obtained this table from immuneACCESS and retained in-frame rearrangements with V and J assigned. These tables miss some clones; where compared with another copy, unresolved V genes account for less than half of the shortfall, and the remainder is unexplained. The V and J calls and clone size come from that table; D and trimming were worked out from the DNA. The sample table contains about 55,000 clones; only one count was recorded for around 90% of them. The ten largest clones capture roughly an eighth of the sample.

This TCR was sampled from a human donor with active COVID-19. The donor label of this sample is uncertain. Material for sequencing was peripheral blood. The V gene is TRBV5-1 and the J gene is TRBJ2-7, with TRBD2 matching 7 junction bases. The sequenced DNA is TGCGCCAGCAGCCCCACGGGGGGTACCTACGAGCAGTACTTC. Its product reads: CASSPTGGTYEQYF. This CDR3, with the reference TRBV5-1 and TRBJ2-7 proteins standing in past its ends, gives the full variable domain KAGVTQTPRYLIKTRGQQVTLSCSPISGHRSVSWYQQTPGQGLQFLFEYFSETQRNKGNFPGRFSGRQFSNSRSEMNVSTLELGDSALYLCASSPTGGTYEQYFGPGTRLTVT.